The rows below give T cell receptor beta chains drawn from one sample of a study of blood T cell repertoires in COVID-19. TCRdb's table, derived via immunoSEQ multiplex PCR, lists solely in-frame clones and lacks some. The sample consists of roughly 45,000 clones, around 90% of them appearing once. Sequenced: peripheral blood. These receptors were obtained from a human donor in a cohort sampled during active COVID-19. Both conserved end residues are trimmed from each CDR3. Only part of the rows carry a size: once, few, many, or a class if the clone is expanded.

j_call: TRBJ2-6
v_call: TRBV7-2
clone_size: NA
cdr3_aa: ASSLGAGTGANVLT

j_call: TRBJ2-7
v_call: TRBV5-4
clone_size: NA
cdr3_aa: ASSSQTGSLEHYEQY

j_call: TRBJ1-2
v_call: TRBV18
clone_size: NA
cdr3_aa: ASSPALPGYGYT

j_call: TRBJ2-2
v_call: TRBV18
clone_size: NA
cdr3_aa: ASSPPRTVTSGELF

j_call: TRBJ1-4
v_call: TRBV18
clone_size: NA
cdr3_aa: ASSAGFNEKLF

j_call: TRBJ2-7
v_call: TRBV4-1
clone_size: NA
cdr3_aa: ASSLSAGGSYEQY

j_call: TRBJ1-1
v_call: TRBV10-3
clone_size: NA
cdr3_aa: AISESTTGVAEAF

j_call: TRBJ1-5
v_call: TRBV7-8
clone_size: NA
cdr3_aa: ASSLAVGTAYSNQPQH

j_call: TRBJ2-7
v_call: TRBV4-3
clone_size: NA
cdr3_aa: ASSQGVQGYDEQY

j_call: TRBJ2-1
v_call: TRBV7-9
clone_size: few
cdr3_aa: ASAGTGNNEQF

j_call: TRBJ1-2
v_call: TRBV10-3
clone_size: NA
cdr3_aa: AISEGPGYGYT

j_call: TRBJ1-3
v_call: TRBV5-6
clone_size: NA
cdr3_aa: ASSLYSGNTIY

j_call: TRBJ1-3
v_call: TRBV10-2
clone_size: NA
cdr3_aa: ASSESSPRTSGNTIY

j_call: TRBJ1-4
v_call: TRBV12-3/TRBV12-4
clone_size: NA
cdr3_aa: ASSRTGEEKLF

j_call: TRBJ2-7
v_call: TRBV6-2/TRBV6-3
clone_size: NA
cdr3_aa: ASSYPTHGADVNEQY

j_call: TRBJ2-7
v_call: TRBV6-5
clone_size: NA
cdr3_aa: ASSRGGTYEQY